This paragraph covers one TCR beta chain sequence. The antigen is undetermined. Germline and junction disagree at one end, which may indicate a read error. This sample stems from a study of esophageal squamous cell carcinoma under preoperative chemotherapy. Findings and caveats of the study: Peripheral T cells migrating into the tumor appeared to partly supply post-treatment tumor-infiltrating lymphocytes. Abundant clones tended to shrink rather than expand after paclitaxel-nedaplatin.

Germline V gene data show CDR1 as SGHTA and CDR2 as FQGNSA. The CDR3 is 15 residues long. In TCRdb, the PCR reads were re-called with MiXCR into one record per CDR3 protein. The sample has roughly 30,000 distinct CDR3 sequences, around 50% seen once. This sample's time point: after preoperative PTX-NDP chemotherapy. Paclitaxel-nedaplatin chemotherapy was given to patients ahead of their surgery. This material was collected from a patient given preoperative chemotherapy. The sequence derives from a human donor with esophageal squamous cell carcinoma. The donor label of this sample is uncertain. This chain uses TRBV7-2 with TRBJ2-5, with 8 positions matching TRBD2. CDR3 DNA sequence: TGTGCCAGCGGCCTCGCGGGGGGACACACAGAGACGCAGTATTTC. Its translation: CASGLAGGHTETQYF.